The 24 T cell receptor beta chains in this list originate from one sample, sequenced in a study of cytomegalovirus exposure and HLA in healthy donors (dated by TCRdb to 2015 to 2018). Library preparation employed the immunoSEQ multiplex PCR assay. Entries here come from immuneACCESS through TCRdb and include only in-frame sequences with V and J called. Some clones fail to appear in such tables; in the studies checked, an unresolved V gene covers under half of the shortfall, and the cause of the remainder is unknown. In this sample the table shows roughly 56,000 clones, roughly 94% of which occur a single time. Of the sample, around 2% is held by the ten largest clones. Source material: PBMCs. Receptor source: a man aged 18 to 35 in good health and CMV-seronegative.

This clone was observed a single time. This rearrangement joins TRBV6-6 to TRBJ1-4; weak D call: TRBD1 (6 bases). The CDR3 loop spans 15 amino acids. From germline, CDR1 is MNHNY and CDR2 SVGAGI (reference sequence). The V end was cut by 0 bases, the J end by 4 bases, with 9 bases between. Written as DNA, the CDR3 is TGTGCCAGCAGTTACTCGGACAGCCTTAATGAAAAACTGTTTTTT. It specifies CASSYSDSLNEKLFF.

This clone was observed a single time. The chain couples TRBV28 to TRBJ2-4, with a weak D call TRBD1 (6 bases). V lost 3 bases to trimming and J lost 4 bases, with 25 bases between them. CDR3 length equals 19 residues. Germline V CDR1 and CDR2: MDHEN, SYDVKM. CDR3: CASSFSAAVVGANKNIQYF. For the CDR3, the DNA is TGTGCCAGCAGTTTTTCGGCCGCGGTGGTGGGGGCCAATAAAAACATTCAGTACTTC. Full variable domain (rest looked up from reference TRBV28 and TRBJ2-4): DVKVTQSSRYLVKRTGEKVFLECVQDMDHENMFWYRQDPGLGLRLIYFSYDVKMKEKGDIPEGYSVSREKKERFSLILESASTNQTSMYLCASSFSAAVVGANKNIQYFGAGTRLSVL.

V is TRBV6-5 and J is TRBJ1-5; possible D gene TRBD1, 5 bases. The CDR3 covers 13 residues. The V end lost 4 bases, the J end lost 9 bases, and 13 bases lay between the germline ends. Germline-derived CDR1 and CDR2 are MNHEY and SVGAGI. CDR3: CASSSGGGRPQHF. CDR3 nucleotides: TGTGCCAGCAGTTCTGGGGGAGGTAGGCCCCAGCATTTT.

This clone appeared a single time. The rearrangement joins TRBV25-1 to TRBJ2-3; tentative D call: TRBD2 (5 bases). Trimming left V 8 bases short and J 6 bases short, with 9 bases between. Germline CDR1 and CDR2: MGHDK and SYGVNS. There are 11 residues in the CDR3. CDR3 coding DNA: TGTGCCAGCGAGCGGTGGGATACGCAGTATTTT. It codes for CASERWDTQYF.

This clone was seen just once. This rearrangement joins TRBV18 to TRBJ2-5; 9 nucleotides match TRBD2. The V gene end was trimmed by 4 bases and the J gene end by 5 bases; junction bases not matched to a gene: 14. The CDR3 covers 17 residues. In germline, CDR1 is KGHSH, CDR2 LQKENI. The CDR3 region has the DNA TGTGCCAGCTCACGGGCATCGACTTGGACTAGCGCTGAGACCCAGTACTTC. Translating gives CASSRASTWTSAETQYF.

The chain employs TRBV7-7 and TRBJ2-5; TRBD1 might be the D (6 bases). The DNA end is more similar to TRBJ2-7, so the J call may be wrong. The CDR3 extends over 14 amino acids. Germline CDR1 SSHAT, CDR2 FNYEAQ (reference sequence). CDR3 protein: CASSSRDTPYEQYF. In DNA form, the CDR3 reads TGTGCCAGCAGCTCCCGGGACACCCCCTACGAGCAGTACTTC.

The rearrangement joins TRBV10-1 to TRBJ2-1; TRBD2 might be the D (6 bases). Germline V lookup: CDR1 WNHNN, CDR2 SYGVQD (reference sequence). Between the trimmed V and J ends, which lost 3 bases and 8 bases, there was a span of 14 bases. This CDR3 is 14 amino acids long. The CDR3 here is CASSDRGSGDEQFF. The CDR3 nucleotides read TGCGCCAGCAGTGATCGGGGGAGTGGGGATGAGCAGTTCTTC.

This sequence joins TRBV20-1 and TRBJ2-5; TRBD1 aligns across 9 bases. J lost 9 bases, V lost 5 bases, and 1 base had no gene match. The germline gives CDR1 DFQATT, CDR2 SNEGSKA (reference sequence). There are 10 residues in the CDR3. The CDR3 is CSAGDRAQYF. The CDR3 DNA is TGCAGTGCTGGGGACAGGGCCCAGTACTTC.

The V gene is TRBV27, the J gene TRBJ2-6; the D is unclear. CDR3 length: 16 residues. The germline V gene encodes CDR1 MNHEY and CDR2 SMNVEV (reference sequence). Trimming shortened V by 6 bases and J by 6 bases, and 18 bases separated the two germline ends. CDR3 loop: CASRGIGAPAANVLTF. DNA for the CDR3: TGTGCCAGCAGGGGTATCGGAGCCCCAGCGGCCAACGTCCTGACTTTC.

This clone was detected only once. Here the CDR3 DNA reads TGCGCCAGCAGCTGGGGGGGGGAGTTCTCCCCCCTTAACTATGGCTACACCTTC. Encoded protein: CASSWGGEFSPLNYGYTF. The V call is TRBV5-1, the J call TRBJ1-2; maybe TRBD1 (5 bases). This CDR3 spans 18 amino acids. From germline, CDR1 is SGHRS and CDR2 YFSETQ. The germline V and J ends were trimmed by 3 bases and 1 base, with 22 bases remaining between them.

J is TRBJ2-7 and V is TRBV10-3; TRBD2 agrees at 11 bases. CDR1 is ENHRY and CDR2 is SYGVKD in the germline V gene. Unmatched junction bases numbered 0, after V lost 0 bases and J lost 2 bases. The CDR3 has 15 residues. CDR3 coding DNA: TGTGCCATCAGTGAGTCGACTAGCGGGACCTACGAGCAGTACTTC. Its protein is CAISESTSGTYEQYF.

CDR3 sequence reads: CASSAYRDEQFF. The CDR3 DNA follows: TGTGCCAGCAGTGCCTACAGGGATGAGCAGTTCTTC. V usage is TRBV6-5 and J usage is TRBJ2-1, with a possible D match to TRBD1 (6 bases). The CDR3 spans 12 residues. CDR1 is MNHEY, CDR2 SVGAGI, per germline. The V end lost 5 bases, the J end lost 8 bases, and 10 bases lay between the germline ends.

The V gene is TRBV18, the J gene TRBJ1-2; D might be TRBD1 (5 bases). CDR3 length: 16 residues. The germline V gene encodes CDR1 KGHSH and CDR2 LQKENI. V was trimmed by 2 bases and J by 2 bases, leaving 15 bases between them. The CDR3 sequence: CASSPIGGESNYGYTF. The CDR3 region has the DNA TGTGCCAGCTCACCAATTGGGGGGGAATCAAACTATGGCTACACCTTC.

The rearrangement uses TRBV29-1 and TRBJ1-4; possibly TRBD1 for D (5 bases). V lost 5 bases and J 7 bases, leaving 17 bases between the germline ends. The CDR3 runs to 14 residues. CDR1 and CDR2 (germline): SQVTM, ANQGSEA. The CDR3 here is CSVTGPAGGEKLFF. The CDR3 bases are TGCAGCGTTACGGGCCCGGCCGGGGGTGAAAAACTGTTTTTT.

The chain recombines TRBV28 with TRBJ2-2; the D gene is possibly TRBD1 (6 bases). Germline V gene data show CDR1 as MDHEN and CDR2 as SYDVKM. V was pared by 6 bases and J by 0 bases, with 11 bases between. This CDR3 contains 15 residues. For the CDR3, the DNA is TGTGCCAGCAGAACCGGGACATCGAACACCGGGGAGCTGTTTTTT. Amino acids: CASRTGTSNTGELFF.

V gene TRBV19 combines with J gene TRBJ1-2; D perhaps matches TRBD1 (6 bases). The CDR3 has 15 residues. V dropped 0 bases and J dropped 2 bases, with 10 bases sitting between them. Germline V CDR1 and CDR2: LNHDA, SQIVND (reference sequence). Here the CDR3 DNA reads TGTGCCAGTAGTATAGATGGACAGCAAAACTATGGCTACACCTTC. It translates to CASSIDGQQNYGYTF.

This chain uses TRBV2 with TRBJ1-1; a possible D gene is TRBD1 (6 bases). Trimming took 2 bases from V and 4 from J, leaving 8 bases between them. This CDR3 is 13 amino acids long. Germline-derived CDR1 and CDR2 are SNHLY and FYNNEI. CDR3 loop: CASSEQGGTEAFF. In DNA, the CDR3 is TGTGCCAGCAGTGAACAAGGGGGCACTGAAGCTTTCTTT.

This chain links TRBV2 with TRBJ2-1; no firm D call. The CDR3 is made up of 13 amino acids. Germline V lookup: CDR1 SNHLY, CDR2 FYNNEI. The V end was cut by 7 bases, the J end by 8 bases, with 15 bases between. The CDR3 sequence is CASNLQRPDEQFF. CDR3 in DNA: TGTGCCAGCAACCTTCAGCGTCCCGATGAGCAGTTCTTC.

The chain recombines TRBV19 with TRBJ1-4; D is possibly TRBD1 (6 bases). CDR1 is LNHDA, CDR2 SQIVND, per germline (reference sequence). This CDR3 has 14 amino acids. V was cut by 4 bases and J by 8 bases, with 14 bases left in between. This CDR3 reads CASSKDRTREKLFF. DNA for the CDR3: TGTGCCAGTAGTAAGGACAGAACGAGAGAAAAACTGTTTTTT. The complete variable domain, with remaining parts taken from reference TRBV19 and TRBJ1-4, reads DGGITQSPKYLFRKEGQNVTLSCEQNLNHDAMYWYRQDPGQGLRLIYYSQIVNDFQKGDIAEGYSVSREKKESFPLTVTSAQKNPTAFYLCASSKDRTREKLFFGSGTQLSVL.

As DNA, the CDR3 is TGTGCCAGCAGTTACTCGTACAGGAGCTCCTACGAGCAGTACTTC. Protein product: CASSYSYRSSYEQYF. This chain uses TRBV6-5 with TRBJ2-7, with D perhaps matching TRBD1 (5 bases). V was clipped by 0 bases and J by 0 bases, with 9 bases between them. This CDR3 has 15 residues. Germline V CDR1 and CDR2: MNHEY, SVGAGI.

The chain is built from TRBV27 and TRBJ2-5, with a possible D match to TRBD2 (7 bases). CDR1 MNHEY and CDR2 SMNVEV come from the germline V gene (reference sequence). The germline V and J ends were trimmed by 6 bases and 5 bases, with 10 bases remaining between them. The CDR3 extends over 12 amino acids. CDR3 in DNA: TGTGCCAGCAGGAGGGGGGGGGAGACCCAGTACTTC. This encodes CASRRGGETQYF.

J is TRBJ1-4 and V is TRBV27; the D gene is possibly TRBD1 (5 bases). The germline CDR1 and CDR2 sequences are MNHEY and SMNVEV (reference sequence). Trimming shortened V by 4 bases and J by 1 base, and 19 bases separated the two germline ends. This CDR3 has 18 residues. The CDR3 nucleotides read TGTGCCAGCAGTTCAGACCCCTTGCAAAGGGGAACTAATGAAAAACTGTTTTTT. Translation: CASSSDPLQRGTNEKLFF.

The CDR3 spells CASSTNSGIRNNEQFF. The CDR3 DNA reads TGTGCCAGCAGCACCAATAGCGGGATCCGGAACAATGAGCAGTTCTTC. V usage is TRBV28 and J usage is TRBJ2-1; 8 bases fit TRBD2. The CDR3 totals 16 residues. V was clipped by 6 bases and J by 5 bases; unmatched bases: 12. CDR1 is MDHEN and CDR2 is SYDVKM in the germline V gene.

The J gene is TRBJ2-6, the V gene TRBV7-8, with D hard to call. Germline assignment: CDR1 SGHVS and CDR2 FQNEAQ. Trimming took 5 bases from V and 0 from J, leaving 5 bases between them. This CDR3 has 14 amino acids. The CDR3 is CASSRSSGANVLTF. CDR3 DNA: TGTGCCAGCAGCCGGTCCTCTGGGGCCAACGTCCTGACTTTC.